The 13 T cell receptor beta chains below come from one sample, sequenced in a study of breast tumors, draining lymph nodes, adjacent tissues. The lymph nodes were axillary draining lymph nodes from breast cancer patients. Each CDR3 protein gets one entry after TCRdb re-called the multiplex PCR reads with MiXCR. This table has a few hundred thousand distinct CDR3 sequences, less than 40% appearing once. Sequencing input: axillary lymph node tissue. These receptors originate from a female donor with breast cancer. Some clones in this sample may be carry-over from other donors' samples.

This clonotype was counted at least ten times. V usage is TRBV20-1 and J usage is TRBJ1-4; possibly TRBD1 for D (5 bases). The CDR3 is 15 amino acids. Germline CDR1 DFQATT, CDR2 SNEGSKA (reference sequence). V was trimmed by 5 bases and J by 4 bases, leaving 17 bases between them. Here the CDR3 DNA reads TGCAGTGCTCCTCTTGGGGGTAGACTTAATGAAAAACTGTTTTTT. It codes for CSAPLGGRLNEKLFF.

This clonotype was seen at least ten times. The chain recombines TRBV15 with TRBJ1-3, with D tentatively TRBD1 (6 bases). The CDR3 has 16 amino acids. Germline V gives CDR1 LNHNV, CDR2 YYDKDF (reference sequence). V lost 0 bases and J lost 8, with 17 bases in between. CDR3 nucleotides: TGTGCCACCAGCAGAGATGGGGACAAAACCACGGACACCATATATTTT. It is translated as CATSRDGDKTTDTIYF.

This chain joins TRBV15 and TRBJ2-2; D gene ambiguous. Per the germline V gene, CDR1 is LNHNV and CDR2 is YYDKDF (reference sequence). V was clipped by 8 bases and J by 4 bases, with 11 bases between them. The length of the CDR3 is 13 residues. CDR3 amino acids: CATETPGTGELFF. The DNA for the CDR3 is TGTGCCACCGAGACCCCGGGCACCGGGGAGCTGTTTTTT.

This clonotype came up many times. The rearrangement uses TRBV5-5 and TRBJ1-2; D unresolved. Germline V gene sequence: CDR1 SGHKS, CDR2 YYEKEE (reference sequence). The length of the CDR3 is 14 residues. The V gene lost 1 base and the J gene lost 0 bases, with 7 bases spanning the gap. CDR3 DNA: TGTGCCAGCAGCTTGAGACCTACTAACTATGGCTACACCTTC. This translates into CASSLRPTNYGYTF.

This clonotype was seen repeatedly, ten times or more. This rearrangement joins TRBV7-8 to TRBJ2-5; 10 bases match TRBD2. Germline CDR1 is SGHVS and CDR2 is FQNEAQ. With V trimmed by 4 bases and J by 4 bases, 3 bases remained unmatched. The length of the CDR3 is 14 residues. The CDR3 here is CASSYSGRLETQYF. In nucleotides, the CDR3 is TGTGCCAGCAGCTATAGCGGGAGGCTAGAGACCCAGTACTTC.

This clonotype has at least ten counts. The rearrangement uses TRBV9 and TRBJ1-2; possible D gene TRBD1, 5 bases. The CDR3 extends over 14 amino acids. CDR1 and CDR2 (germline): SGDLS, YYNGEE. Trimming took off 3 bases at V and 8 bases at J, with 17 bases between the two ends. The CDR3 here is CASSAGGLTGGYTF. The CDR3 DNA reads as TGTGCCAGCAGCGCGGGAGGGCTAACAGGCGGCTACACCTTC.

This clonotype has just a few counts. The chain has TRBV5-4 and TRBJ2-5; 7 positions match TRBD1. The CDR3 length is 14 residues. J lost 5 bases, V lost 3 bases, and 7 bases had no gene match. In germline, CDR1 is SGHNT, CDR2 YYREEE (reference sequence). The CDR3 region is CASSSQGREETQYF. CDR3 bases: TGTGCCAGCAGCTCACAGGGGAGAGAGGAGACCCAGTACTTC.

This clonotype was recorded at least ten times. The chain couples TRBV9 to TRBJ2-7, with D perhaps matching TRBD2 (5 bases). Germline V gives CDR1 SGDLS, CDR2 YYNGEE. The length of the CDR3 is 16 residues. V lost 3 bases and J 5 bases, leaving 21 bases between the germline ends. The DNA of the CDR3 is TGTGCCAGCAGCGCCGAGGTAAGGGAGCCTAAGGACGAGCAGTACTTC. It specifies CASSAEVREPKDEQYF.

This clonotype was detected a few times. A much larger clone lies a single base off, so this may be a read error. The chain employs TRBV11-1 and TRBJ1-2; D may be TRBD1 (6 bases). The CDR3 is made up of 12 amino acids. V lost 5 bases to trimming and J lost 5 bases, with 9 bases between them. Germline assignment: CDR1 SGHAT and CDR2 FQDESV (reference sequence). In nucleotides, the CDR3 is TGTGCCAGCAGCCCCGGACAGTATGGCTACACCTTC. The encoded protein is CASSPGQYGYTF.

This clonotype has only a few counts. The gene calls are TRBV5-4 and TRBJ2-5, with D tentatively TRBD1 (6 bases). The CDR3 length is 14 residues. V was trimmed by 3 bases and J by 1 base, leaving 10 bases between them. CDR1 SGHNT and CDR2 YYREEE come from the germline V gene (reference sequence). DNA of the CDR3: TGTGCCAGCAGCTCCGGGACATTCCAAGAGACCCAGTACTTC. It encodes CASSSGTFQETQYF.

The V gene is TRBV7-9, the J gene TRBJ2-5, with 8 bases aligning to TRBD1. Germline loops: CDR1 SEHNR, CDR2 FQNEAQ (reference sequence). V shed 4 bases and J 2 bases; nucleotides not matched to a gene: 12. The CDR3 totals 17 residues. DNA for the CDR3: TGTGCCAGCAGCTCGACAGGGGCGAGCAGAACTCAAGAGACCCAGTACTTC. Protein product: CASSSTGASRTQETQYF.

This clonotype has at least ten counts. V gene TRBV19 combines with J gene TRBJ1-4; D gene unclear. Germline loops: CDR1 LNHDA, CDR2 SQIVND (reference sequence). The CDR3 spans 14 residues. V lost 5 bases to trimming and J lost 8 bases, with 15 bases between them. The CDR3 is CASSPGQRREKLFF. CDR3 coding DNA: TGTGCCAGTAGTCCTGGCCAGAGGAGGGAAAAACTGTTTTTT.

Comments on this clonotype: This may stem from a read error, because a much larger clone lies one nucleotide away. The chain employs TRBV7-2 and TRBJ1-2, with D unclear. Germline V gene sequence: CDR1 SGHTA, CDR2 FQGNSA. This CDR3 is 16 amino acids long. The DNA for the CDR3 is TGTGCCAGCAGCTTAGAGGGCGGGATTTTGGACTATGGCCACACCTTC. Translated, it gives CASSLEGGILDYGHTF.